Below, one TCR beta chain is given with its context. The data originate from a study of blood T cell repertoires in COVID-19. Per the original methods: Quantification of nucleated cells was approximated via reference gene primer amplification. Profiled with immunoSEQ multiplex PCR; TCRdb holds only in-frame clones, not every one. Clone size and the V and J calls come from that table; the DNA yielded D and trimming. The sample lists about 320,000 clones, around nine tenths occurring once. The CDR3 consists of 17 residues. Germline V gives CDR1 SNHLY, CDR2 FYNNEI. With V trimmed by 6 bases and J by 5 bases, 12 bases remained unmatched.

The V and J genes are TRBV2 and TRBJ2-5; 13 nucleotides line up with TRBD2. This receptor was identified in a woman aged 25 to 39 who had been exposed to COVID-19. The sequencing input was PBMCs or T cells enriched from blood (not recorded which). CDR3 DNA: TGTGCCAGCAGCGATGGGACTAGCGGGGACCTCGGGGAGACCCAGTACTTC. It codes for CASSDGTSGDLGETQYF.